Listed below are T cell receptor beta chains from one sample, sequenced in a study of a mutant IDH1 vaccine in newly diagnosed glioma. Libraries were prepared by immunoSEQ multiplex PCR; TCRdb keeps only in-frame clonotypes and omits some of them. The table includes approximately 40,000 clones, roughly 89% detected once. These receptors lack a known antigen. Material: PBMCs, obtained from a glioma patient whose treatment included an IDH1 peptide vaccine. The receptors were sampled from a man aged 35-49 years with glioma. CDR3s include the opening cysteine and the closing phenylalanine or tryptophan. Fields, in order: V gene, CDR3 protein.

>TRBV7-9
CASSSPTGTSTEAFF
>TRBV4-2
CASSQGGGDRVDKNIQYF
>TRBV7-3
CASSSDRNQPQHF
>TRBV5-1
CASSLGGTTGELFF
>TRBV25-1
CASSTPRGASGRIFEQFF
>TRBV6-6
CAAVVANNQPQHF
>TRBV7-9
CASSLREANYGYTF
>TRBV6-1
CASSERQAGQPQHF
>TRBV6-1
CASSVQGVGTEAFF
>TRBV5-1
CASSGSLAGQETQYF
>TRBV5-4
CASSWDRENTEAFF
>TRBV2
CASRPGNQPQHF
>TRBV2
CASSVSVGAKNIQYF
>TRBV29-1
CSVSDTEAFF
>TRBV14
CASSPRLQYTDTQYF
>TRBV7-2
CASSLVGRVLSGANVLTF
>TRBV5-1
CASRLIGGAEETQYF
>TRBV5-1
CASSLVGEGTEAFF
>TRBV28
CASSLLGYEQYF
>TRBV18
CASSPPTAGELFF
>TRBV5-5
CASSFGGSSYNEQFF
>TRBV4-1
CASSPPQDSYNEQFF
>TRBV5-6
CASSLDRLANYGYTF
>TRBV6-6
CASTGVFPDEQFF
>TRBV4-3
CASSQVGGRNDEQFF
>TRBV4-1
CASSRGQGAYEQYF
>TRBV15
CATSLDRGREQPQHF
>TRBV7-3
CASSLWAGLEQYF
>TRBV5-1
CASSLGLGSVEQYF
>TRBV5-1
CASSLGQGNEKLFF
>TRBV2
CASSPTEREAYEQYF
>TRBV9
CASSGLAGDTQYF
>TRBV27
CASGREKLFF
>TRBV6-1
CANIIVTGAGGYTF
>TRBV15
CATSRPGYRGEPQHF
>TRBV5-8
CASSLFSGAVYNEQFF
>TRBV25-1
CASSPAGATGGNYGYTF
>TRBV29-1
CSVDLTGASFNEQFF
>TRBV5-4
CASSFDRYQPQHF
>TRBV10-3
CATLLADTANEQFF
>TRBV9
CASSVAPSARETQYF
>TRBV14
CASSQVGAGVLNEQFF
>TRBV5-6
CASSFRRGEQYF
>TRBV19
CASSPYARGDTGELFF
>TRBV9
CASGQEGENYGYTF
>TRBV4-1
CASSQGRGYSGNTIYF
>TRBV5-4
CASSLSPRPTNEQFF
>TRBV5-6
CASSLDRLNNYGYTF
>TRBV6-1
CASTSDPLGTGELFF
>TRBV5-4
CASSSGLTGGMYEQYF
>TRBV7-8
CASSLILFGVEKLFF
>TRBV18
CASSPSGGIGELFF
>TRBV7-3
CASSLQGSYGYTF
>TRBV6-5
CASSFQGGGTEAFF
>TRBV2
CASSEMIPFYQPQHF
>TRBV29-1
CSWGQGEVLDTQYF
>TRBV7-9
CASSNRARRETQYF
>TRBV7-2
CASSLVASGRGPEQFF
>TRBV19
CASTRGFYGYTF
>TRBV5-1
CASSSSGEEAGNTIYF